This entry lists 32 T cell receptor beta chains sequenced from one sample in a study of blood T cell repertoires in COVID-19 (TCRdb year 2020). Libraries were prepared through the immunoSEQ multiplex PCR assay. The source is immuneACCESS, and TCRdb retained only in-frame sequences with V and J called. Part of the clones is not carried over; for the studies checked, unresolved V genes explain less than half of this, and the remainder is unexplained. For this sample the table gives approximately 140,000 clones, of which more than 70% were detected only once. The top ten constitute more than 1.3% of the sample. Sequencing input: peripheral blood. The source of these receptors is a man aged 55 to 70 with acute or convalescent COVID-19.

The chain links TRBV5-3 to TRBJ2-1; a possible D gene is TRBD1 (6 bases). TRBV5-3 is classed as an ORF, of uncertain function. The CDR3 totals 16 residues. Trimming removed 4 bases from V and 6 bases from J, with 20 bases in between. The CDR3 region is CARSTLTGPEPNEQFF. As DNA, the CDR3 is TGTGCCAGAAGCACCTTGACAGGACCGGAGCCCAATGAGCAGTTCTTC.

This clone was counted a single time. The chain carries TRBV7-9 and TRBJ1-2, with D possibly matching TRBD1 (6 bases). Per germline, CDR1 SEHNR and CDR2 FQNEAQ (reference sequence). Trimming removed 5 bases from V and 3 bases from J, with 16 bases in between. This CDR3 has 15 residues. The CDR3 spells CASSGELGHHYGYTF. The DNA of the CDR3 is TGTGCCAGCAGCGGTGAGCTGGGACACCACTATGGCTACACCTTC.

The chain couples TRBV7-3 to TRBJ2-3; TRBD2 agrees at 8 bases. Trimming at V came to 2 bases and at J to 5 bases, leaving 9 bases not matched to a gene. From germline, CDR1 is SGHTA and CDR2 FQGTGA. The CDR3 contains 16 residues. CDR3 protein: CASSLRPGRGGDTQYF. The CDR3 region has the DNA TGTGCCAGCAGCTTACGTCCCGGGAGGGGGGGAGATACGCAGTATTTT.

The chain employs TRBV7-3 and TRBJ2-2, with TRBD2 as a possible D gene (6 bases). Germline loops: CDR1 SGHTA, CDR2 FQGTGA. V lost 6 bases to trimming and J lost 4 bases, with 15 bases between them. The CDR3 covers 15 residues. CDR3 in DNA: TGTGCCAGCAGTCAGGCGGCGGGACGCACCGGGGAGCTGTTTTTT. This codes for CASSQAAGRTGELFF. The whole variable domain, remainder taken from reference TRBV7-3 and TRBJ2-2, is GAGVSQTPSNKVTEKGKYVELRCDPISGHTALYWYRQSLGQGPEFLIYFQGTGAADDSGLPNDRFFAVRPEGSVSTLKIQRTERGDSAVYLCASSQAAGRTGELFFGEGSRLTVL.

This chain joins TRBV6-5 and TRBJ2-2; no definite D call. The CDR3 covers 11 residues. Trimming shortened V by 10 bases and J by 3 bases, and 6 bases separated the two germline ends. The V gene's germline CDR1 is MNHEY and CDR2 SVGAGI. The CDR3 protein is CAITYTGELFF. Here the CDR3 DNA reads TGTGCCATTACTTACACCGGGGAGCTGTTTTTT.

This chain joins TRBV6-5 and TRBJ1-2, with D tentatively TRBD1 (6 bases). Germline-derived CDR1 and CDR2 are MNHEY and SVGAGI. Trimming removed 8 bases from V and 3 bases from J, with 10 bases in between. The CDR3 has 12 amino acids. For the CDR3, the DNA is TGTGCCAGCCGAGACAGGTACTATGGCTACACCTTC. Its protein is CASRDRYYGYTF.

Details on this clone: Other nucleotide sequences from this sample produce the same CDR3. This chain joins TRBV9 and TRBJ2-7; TRBD2 aligns across 7 bases. The CDR3 is 14 residues long. CDR1 and CDR2 from the germline V gene are SGDLS and YYNGEE. After removal of 0 bases from V and 7 bases from J, the junction contained 7 bases not matched to a gene. The CDR3 DNA reads as TGTGCCAGCAGCGTAGCTCAAGCGGGATATGAGCAGTACTTC. As protein: CASSVAQAGYEQYF. The complete variable domain, with remaining parts taken from reference TRBV9 and TRBJ2-7, reads DSGVTQTPKHLITATGQRVTLRCSPRSGDLSVYWYQQSLDQGLQFLIQYYNGEERAKGNILERFSAQQFPDLHSELNLSSLELGDSALYFCASSVAQAGYEQYFGPGTRLTVT.

This clone appeared a single time. The chain recombines TRBV6-5 with TRBJ2-3; a possible D gene is TRBD2 (6 bases). CDR3 size: 15 residues. Germline V gene lookup returns CDR1 MNHEY and CDR2 SVGAGI. Trimming pared 4 bases from V and 2 bases from J, leaving 13 bases between. The DNA of the CDR3 is TGTGCCAGCAGTTGGGAGGCAGCGATCACAGATACGCAGTATTTT. Translated: CASSWEAAITDTQYF.

The rearrangement links TRBV7-6 to TRBJ1-6; D is uncertain. This CDR3 is built from 13 residues. Trimming left V 5 bases short and J 8 bases short, with 10 bases between. Germline V CDR1 and CDR2: SGHVS, FNYEAQ. The CDR3: CASSPQAYSPLHF. The CDR3 DNA follows: TGTGCCAGCAGCCCTCAAGCCTATTCACCCCTCCACTTT.

This clone showed up just a few times. CDR3 amino acids: CASSYVGGRTEAFF. CDR3 coding DNA: TGTGCCAGCAGCTATGTGGGGGGTCGAACTGAAGCTTTCTTT. The V gene is TRBV11-2, the J gene TRBJ1-1, with D maybe TRBD1 (5 bases). CDR3 length: 14 amino acids. Germline CDR1 and CDR2: SGHAT and FQNNGV. V was clipped by 4 bases and J by 5 bases, with 14 bases between them.

The V and J genes are TRBV13 and TRBJ1-3; D call uncertain. Germline V gives CDR1 PRHDT, CDR2 FYEKMQ (reference sequence). V lost 3 bases to trimming and J lost 3 bases, with 9 bases between them. This CDR3 contains 14 residues. The CDR3 reads CASSFRGYGNTIYF. CDR3 DNA: TGTGCCAGCAGCTTTCGGGGTTATGGAAACACCATATATTTT. Complete variable domain (other parts from reference TRBV13 and TRBJ1-3): AAGVIQSPRHLIKEKRETATLKCYPIPRHDTVYWYQQGPGQDPQFLISFYEKMQSDKGSIPDRFSAQQFSDYHSELNMSSLELGDSALYFCASSFRGYGNTIYFGEGSWLTVV.

The rearrangement uses TRBV6-4 and TRBJ2-6, with a tentative D call TRBD1 (6 bases). The V end was cut by 6 bases, the J end by 0 bases, with 18 bases between. This CDR3 contains 18 residues. Germline CDR1 reads MRHNA; CDR2 reads SNTAGT. CDR3 bases: TGTGCCAGCAGACCCCAGCAGGGGCTCAGCTCTGGGGCCAACGTCCTGACTTTC. Amino acids: CASRPQQGLSSGANVLTF.

V and J are TRBV24-1 and TRBJ2-3, with D possibly matching TRBD2 (6 bases). V lost 6 bases and J lost 3, with 12 bases in between. The CDR3 covers 14 residues. The germline gives CDR1 KGHDR, CDR2 SFDVKD. CDR3 nucleotides: TGTGCCACCAGTTCCGGAGGAGGGACAGATACGCAGTATTTT. Translated, it gives CATSSGGGTDTQYF.

The rearrangement uses TRBV7-8 and TRBJ1-5; D remains unclear. Trimming removed 4 bases from V and 4 bases from J, with 14 bases in between. Germline CDR1 is SGHVS and CDR2 is FQNEAQ. CDR3 length equals 15 residues. CDR3 sequence reads: CASSSEMGKNQPQHF. CDR3 nucleotide sequence: TGTGCCAGCAGCTCAGAGATGGGCAAGAATCAGCCCCAGCATTTT.

This chain links TRBV5-1 with TRBJ1-5; perhaps TRBD1 as D (6 bases). Trimming took 0 bases from V and 4 from J, leaving 11 bases between them. Per germline, CDR1 SGHRS and CDR2 YFSETQ. The CDR3 runs 15 residues. CDR3 sequence reads: CASSLDVQGNQPQHF. The CDR3 DNA reads TGCGCCAGCAGCTTGGACGTGCAGGGGAATCAGCCCCAGCATTTT.

This chain connects TRBV19 to TRBJ1-5; maybe TRBD1 (5 bases). CDR3 length equals 15 residues. From germline, CDR1 is LNHDA and CDR2 SQIVND (reference sequence). V gave up 3 bases and J gave up 3 bases, with 12 bases separating them. The CDR3 loop reads CASSIMGPLNQPQHF. Written as DNA, the CDR3 is TGTGCCAGTAGTATCATGGGGCCTCTCAATCAGCCCCAGCATTTT.

The V call is TRBV5-1, the J call TRBJ2-3, with D possibly TRBD1 on 6 matching bases. The V gene lost 3 bases and the J gene lost 4 bases, with 12 bases spanning the gap. Germline CDR1 is SGHRS and CDR2 is YFSETQ. The CDR3 is 14 residues long. For the CDR3, the DNA is TGCGCCAGCAGCTACACAGGGTTCTCAGATACGCAGTATTTT. This sequence encodes CASSYTGFSDTQYF.

The rearrangement links TRBV5-4 to TRBJ2-7; the match to TRBD1 covers 7 bases. Trimming took 5 bases from V and 2 from J; bases not matched to a gene: 10. This CDR3 spans 15 amino acids. Germline V lookup: CDR1 SGHNT, CDR2 YYREEE (reference sequence). CDR3 DNA sequence: TGTGCCAGCAGGCATGGCCGGGACAGTCCCTACGAGCAGTACTTC. Protein product: CASRHGRDSPYEQYF.

J is TRBJ1-6 and V is TRBV2, with 11 positions matching TRBD1. Trimming at V came to 4 bases and at J to 5 bases, leaving 4 bases not matched to a gene. There are 16 residues in the CDR3. In germline, CDR1 is SNHLY, CDR2 FYNNEI. CDR3 protein: CASSARTGGNNSPLHF. The CDR3 DNA sequence: TGTGCCAGCAGTGCCCGGACAGGGGGCAATAATTCACCCCTCCACTTT.

The gene calls are TRBV5-1 and TRBJ2-3; 14 nucleotides line up with TRBD2. Germline CDR1 SGHRS, CDR2 YFSETQ. The CDR3 covers 16 residues. V lost 3 bases to trimming and J lost 4 bases; unmatched junction nucleotides: 4. The CDR3 spells CASSSLTSGGADTQYF. As DNA, the CDR3 is TGCGCCAGCAGCTCCCTGACTAGCGGGGGGGCAGATACGCAGTATTTT. The full variable domain, rest sourced from reference TRBV5-1 and TRBJ2-3, is KAGVTQTPRYLIKTRGQQVTLSCSPISGHRSVSWYQQTPGQGLQFLFEYFSETQRNKGNFPGRFSGRQFSNSRSEMNVSTLELGDSALYLCASSSLTSGGADTQYFGPGTRLTVL.

The rearrangement links TRBV29-1 to TRBJ2-2; 7 nucleotides align to TRBD2. The V and J ends lost 3 bases and 1 base, in that order; junction bases with no gene match: 5. The CDR3 extends over 15 amino acids. The germline V gene encodes CDR1 SQVTM and CDR2 ANQGSEA. The CDR3, as DNA: TGCAGCGTTGATATAGCTAGCGGGAACACCGGGGAGCTGTTTTTT. Its translation: CSVDIASGNTGELFF.

The count of this clone is one. The J gene is TRBJ2-3, the V gene TRBV10-3; 7 bases match TRBD1. The CDR3 length is 14 residues. Germline V gene lookup returns CDR1 ENHRY and CDR2 SYGVKD. Losses at the gene ends were 6 bases for V and 0 bases for J; bases not matched to a gene: 3. As DNA, the CDR3 is TGTGCCATCAGCACAGGGGCCAGCACAGATACGCAGTATTTT. Translated: CAISTGASTDTQYF.

The rearrangement joins TRBV5-1 to TRBJ1-4, with 9 bases matching TRBD1. CDR1 is SGHRS, CDR2 YFSETQ, per germline. The ends lost 3 bases at V and 8 bases at J; junction bases unmatched: 8. The CDR3 runs to 15 residues. This CDR3 is CASSSGDRAREKLFF. DNA for the CDR3: TGCGCCAGCAGCTCGGGGGACAGGGCGCGGGAAAAACTGTTTTTT.

V and J are TRBV19 and TRBJ1-1; D gene ambiguous. V was trimmed by 1 base and J by 4 bases, leaving 19 bases between them. The CDR3 runs to 17 residues. Germline V gene sequence: CDR1 LNHDA, CDR2 SQIVND (reference sequence). The CDR3 protein is CASSIGLGTERSTEAFF. CDR3 coding DNA: TGTGCCAGTAGTATAGGACTAGGCACAGAAAGAAGCACTGAAGCTTTCTTT.

This clone was seen once. CDR3 sequence reads: CASRAVTNPTEAFF. CDR3 nucleotides: TGTGCCAGTAGGGCGGTCACCAACCCCACTGAAGCTTTCTTT. This rearrangement joins TRBV19 to TRBJ1-1; D gene unclear. Deletions cut 6 bases from V and 4 bases from J, with 15 bases between. The CDR3 covers 14 residues. Germline assignment: CDR1 LNHDA and CDR2 SQIVND (reference sequence).

The chain carries TRBV10-1 and TRBJ2-3, with D hard to call. V dropped 5 bases and J dropped 4 bases, with 4 bases sitting between them. Germline CDR1 and CDR2: WNHNN and SYGVQD (reference sequence). The CDR3 has 11 residues. The DNA for the CDR3 is TGCGCCAGCAGTCTAGCAGATACGCAGTATTTT. Translation: CASSLADTQYF.

This clone was counted between two and nine times. The J gene is TRBJ2-1, the V gene TRBV4-1, with 9 bases lining up with TRBD2. The ends lost 0 bases at V and 2 bases at J; junction bases unmatched: 8. CDR1 is MGHRA, CDR2 YSYEKL, per germline. CDR3 length: 18 residues. In nucleotides, the CDR3 is TGCGCCAGCAGCCAAGATGGCCTAGCGGGATATGCCTACAATGAGCAGTTCTTC. It is translated as CASSQDGLAGYAYNEQFF.

This sequence joins TRBV5-4 and TRBJ2-7; 7 bases align to TRBD1. With V trimmed by 9 bases and J by 2 bases, 23 bases remained unmatched. Germline assignment: CDR1 SGHNT and CDR2 YYREEE (reference sequence). The CDR3 length is 18 residues. For the CDR3, the DNA is TGTGCCACCGTTCCCCGGGACAGTAAGCCCCCGTGGCCCTACGAGCAGTACTTC. Protein product: CATVPRDSKPPWPYEQYF.

The chain couples TRBV5-6 to TRBJ1-6; 8 nucleotides align to TRBD1. This CDR3 comprises 17 residues. Germline CDR1 SGHDT, CDR2 YYEEEE. V lost 4 bases and J lost 10; bases outside the gene matches: 16. CDR3 sequence (DNA): TGTGCCAGCAGCCAAGGACAGGGCTTAGGGATTGGGTCACCCCTCCACTTT. Protein product: CASSQGQGLGIGSPLHF.

This chain connects TRBV21-1 to TRBJ1-6; the table's D call, TRBD1, was not checked against the DNA. TRBV21-1 is flagged as a pseudogene. There are 16 residues in the CDR3. CDR3 loop: CASSPRDSEDNSPLHF. The DNA for the CDR3 is TGTGCCAGCAGCCCCCGGGACAGTGAGGATAATTCACCCCTCCACTTT.

CDR3 sequence reads: CASSQVGGIGETQYF. The CDR3 bases are TGCGCCAGCAGCCAAGTCGGGGGGATTGGGGAGACCCAGTACTTC. V usage is TRBV4-1 and J usage is TRBJ2-5, with 7 bases lining up with TRBD2. From germline, CDR1 is MGHRA and CDR2 YSYEKL. This CDR3 comprises 15 residues. V dropped 1 base and J dropped 5; count of bases not matched to a gene: 7.

This chain links TRBV5-1 with TRBJ2-7; TRBD1 matches at 9 bases. The CDR3 runs 15 residues. J gave up 4 bases and V 3 bases, and 8 bases lay outside the gene matches. In germline, CDR1 is SGHRS, CDR2 YFSETQ. Here the CDR3 reads CASSWGTGLNYEQYF. CDR3 coding DNA: TGCGCCAGCAGCTGGGGGACAGGGCTGAATTACGAGCAGTACTTC.